The following is a TCR beta chain sequence with its context. The sample belongs to a study of blood T cell repertoires in COVID-19. Study background: Sources were T cells, B-cell-depleted T cells, or PBMCs; the material itself was cDNA or gDNA.

CDR1 LNHDA and CDR2 SQIVND come from the germline V gene (reference sequence). The CDR3 spans 15 residues. V lost 5 bases to trimming and J lost 4 bases; unmatched junction nucleotides: 9. TCRdb keeps only in-frame clones here, not all; method: immunoSEQ multiplex PCR. The repertoire holds about 270,000 clones, with approximately 91% as singletons. This chain connects TRBV19 to TRBJ2-7; TRBD1 matches 9 bases. Sequencing input: peripheral blood. The sequence was collected from a person in their late teens or twenties with COVID-19, enrolled during active disease. CDR3 coding DNA: TGTGCCAGTAGTGTCGGGACAGGGATAGGGTACGAGCAGTACTTC. Its protein product is CASSVGTGIGYEQYF.